The sequence of this TCR beta chain was determined in a study of read filtering for tumor transcriptome and immune sequencing (dated by TCRdb to 2020 to 2021). In the study overall: The cohort was composed of 16 to 20 male and 14 female patients, with a mean age of about 68 years and an age range of about 40 to 90. After DNase treatment, whole-transcriptome libraries were prepared with the TruSeq RNA Access Library Prep Kit. TCR repertoires obtained by targeted immune repertoire sequencing and by bulk whole-transcriptome sequencing performed on the same bone marrow samples were compared. One main goal was a read-filtering strategy for immune repertoire data, in particular deciding whether clonotypes backed by only one read should be removed. By revised international staging, roughly 8 patients were R-ISS I, around 15 were R-ISS II and roughly 7 were R-ISS III. TCR-region mapped reads per sample ranged from about 3.5 to 10.27 million with IR-seq versus only about 75 to 1273 with RNA-seq. The full study reports these points: In IR-seq, single-read clonotypes were 80% to 90% of clonotypes but about 3.5% of total reads; in RNA-seq they were over 65% of clonotypes and 35% to 55% of reads. Removing single-read clonotypes increased the correlation between IR-seq and RNA-seq shared clonotype proportions. Rather than purified T cells, the sorted CD138-negative fraction was a mixed bone marrow immune population. Compared with RNA-seq, IR-seq captured clonotypes at much greater depth and more reliably, and a smaller IR-seq throughput was enough to identify most of the shared clonotypes.

Bone marrow was sampled from every patient at the time of active disease. Ficoll-Hypaque density gradient centrifugation was used to isolate bone marrow mononuclear cells. Myeloma plasma cells were removed and CD138-negative cells were obtained by negative selection following labeling with CD138 magnetic microbeads on a MACS separator. Flow cytometry with CD138 antibodies on an Attune NxT was used to check how pure the isolated cells were. Total RNA was extracted using TRIzol reagent and was quantified on a NanoDrop spectrophotometer. Paired RNA-seq and IR-seq were performed on the CD138-negative bone marrow sample of each patient. The Immunoverse kit was used to build TCR libraries from about 400 ng RNA, with molecular barcoded adaptors covering alpha/delta and beta/gamma chains. The same RNA used for transcriptome sequencing was used for TCR library preparation. An Illumina HiSeq 4000 with 2 x 150 cycles was used to sequence the TCR libraries. As for the authors' bioinformatics: Using MiXCR, which included quality filtering and error correction, TCR reads were aligned to human V, D, J and C references and then assembled into CDR3 clonotypes. Clonotype counts and gene usage diversity were analyzed with the tcR package in R. For inspection of raw mapping reads, RNA-seq reads were mapped by STAR aligner version 2.5.3a onto GRCh37 of the human genome. IR-seq fastq files were randomly downsampled with Seqtk 1.3 to test the effect of sequencing depth on detected clonotypes. TCRdb trimmed public reads at Q25 via fastp, called clones via MiXCR and kept in-frame beta chains. Identical CDR3 proteins give one entry, which carries the most common genes and DNA. Clone size and V and J calls follow TCRdb, not the original study. Present in this sample are about 35,000 distinct CDR3 sequences, roughly an eighth of which were seen just once. 6.5% to 8.5% of the sample comes from the top ten.

This clonotype showed up many times. No antigen is known for it. No clone much larger than this one lies a single base away; base qualities are absent. Reading from cysteine to phenylalanine, the CDR3 counts 15 amino acids. The entry retains the CDR3 DNA only, 45 bases that are in frame from base 1. CDR1 MDHEN and CDR2 SYDVKM are derived from the germline V gene. Clipping removes 6 bases from V and 4 bases from J, with 12 as the unmatched junction base count. Sequenced sample: a population of CD138-negative cells sorted from bone marrow. This specimen's cell subset or site label, per the study, means: bone marrow mononuclear cells depleted of CD138+ plasma/myeloma cells by negative magnetic selection. The chain couples TRBV28 to TRBJ2-7, with 7 junctional bases fitting TRBD2. The receptor was isolated from a donor at least 40 years old with multiple myeloma. The nucleotide sequence reads TGTGCCAGCAGCCTCCGGGGGGACCGGACTTACGAGCAGTACTTC. Its translation reads: CASSLRGDRTYEQYF.